Shown below are 29 T cell receptor beta chains from a single sample sequenced in a study of blood T cell repertoires in COVID-19. Libraries were prepared by immunoSEQ multiplex PCR; TCRdb keeps only in-frame clonotypes and omits some of them. The table lists tens of thousands of clones, approximately 78% of them singletons. The sequencing input was peripheral blood. Receptor source: a human donor with acute or convalescent COVID-19. The donor label of this sample is uncertain.

The V call is TRBV6-6, the J call TRBJ2-1; 12 nucleotides line up with TRBD2. J lost 9 bases, V lost 6 bases, and 6 bases had no gene match. Germline lookup yields CDR1 MNHNY and CDR2 SVGAGI (reference sequence). CDR3 length equals 14 residues. In DNA form, the CDR3 reads TGTGCCAGCAGCCTAGCGGGGGGGCCCATTGAGCAGTTCTTC. Amino acid sequence: CASSLAGGPIEQFF.

The chain joins TRBV4-1 to TRBJ1-5, with TRBD1 identical over 7 bases. CDR3 size: 15 residues. The J segment lost 7 bases and the V segment lost 0 bases, leaving 6 bases of the junction unmatched. Germline V lookup: CDR1 MGHRA, CDR2 YSYEKL. This chain's CDR3 is CASSQEGQGGQPQHF. CDR3 coding DNA: TGCGCCAGCAGCCAAGAAGGGCAGGGGGGCCAGCCCCAGCATTTT.

This clone was seen a single time. V usage is TRBV2 and J usage is TRBJ2-6; 8 nucleotides agree with TRBD1. This CDR3 comprises 14 residues. Per germline, CDR1 SNHLY and CDR2 FYNNEI. V was clipped by 6 bases and J by 2 bases; unmatched bases: 0. CDR3: CASRTGAGANVLTF. CDR3 nucleotides: TGTGCCAGCAGGACAGGGGCTGGGGCCAACGTCCTGACTTTC.

The rearrangement joins TRBV10-3 to TRBJ2-1; 13 bases are a match to TRBD2. There are 17 residues in the CDR3. CDR1 is ENHRY and CDR2 is SYGVKD in the germline V gene. The V gene end was trimmed by 5 bases and the J gene end by 2 bases; junction bases not matched to a gene: 6. The CDR3 DNA reads TGTGCCATCAGTACTATGGGACTAGCGGGAACCTACAATGAGCAGTTCTTC. Its translation: CAISTMGLAGTYNEQFF.

This chain connects TRBV5-1 to TRBJ2-7; 7 nucleotides line up with TRBD1. CDR3 length equals 14 residues. Losses at the gene ends were 4 bases for V and 3 bases for J; bases not matched to a gene: 7. Germline CDR1 and CDR2: SGHRS and YFSETQ. The CDR3 nucleotides read TGCGCCAGCAGCACCCCGGGACAGCTCTACGAGCAGTACTTC. Its translation: CASSTPGQLYEQYF.

The V gene is TRBV7-3, the J gene TRBJ2-1, with D possibly being TRBD2 (6 bases). V lost 5 bases to trimming and J lost 8 bases, with 19 bases between them. Germline values: CDR1 SGHTA, CDR2 FQGTGA. The CDR3 loop spans 15 amino acids. The CDR3 spells CASSLGTSGRDEQFF. CDR3 nucleotide sequence: TGTGCCAGCAGCCTGGGGACTTCCGGGCGGGATGAGCAGTTCTTC.

The chain employs TRBV5-1 and TRBJ2-5; TRBD2 matches 8 bases. V shed 4 bases, J shed 3 bases, and the junction held 2 bases outside the gene matches. The germline V gene encodes CDR1 SGHRS and CDR2 YFSETQ. CDR3 length: 13 amino acids. The CDR3 nucleotides read TGCGCCAGCAGCCGGGGACTAGAAGAGACCCAGTACTTC. As protein: CASSRGLEETQYF.

The chain carries TRBV7-8 and TRBJ2-1, with 14 bases identical to TRBD2. V lost 4 bases, J lost 8 bases, and 10 bases stayed unmatched. Germline assignment: CDR1 SGHVS and CDR2 FQNEAQ. The CDR3 length is 17 residues. The CDR3 region has the DNA TGTGCCAGCAGCTACCCTCGGACTAGCGGGAGGAGGGATGAGCAGTTCTTC. It encodes CASSYPRTSGRRDEQFF.

V and J are TRBV7-2 and TRBJ1-2; TRBD1 matches at 7 bases. The CDR3 contains 13 residues. V was clipped by 9 bases and J by 0 bases; unmatched bases: 4. Germline V gene lookup returns CDR1 SGHTA and CDR2 FQGNSA. The CDR3: CASTTGSNYGYTF. CDR3 nucleotides: TGTGCCAGTACGACAGGGTCTAACTATGGCTACACCTTC.

The V call is TRBV6-2 or TRBV6-3, the J call TRBJ2-3, with TRBD1 identical over 12 bases. Germline CDR1 is MNHEY and CDR2 is SVGEGT. This CDR3 contains 16 residues. With 0 bases clipped from V and 5 bases from J, the junction kept 3 bases outside the gene matches. For the CDR3, the DNA is TGTGCCAGCAGTTACTCGGGGACAGGGGGCATAGATACGCAGTATTTT. As protein: CASSYSGTGGIDTQYF.

This sequence joins TRBV18 and TRBJ1-6, with TRBD1 matching over 7 bases. The CDR3 is made up of 16 amino acids. The V segment lost 2 bases and the J segment 10 bases; nucleotides outside the gene matches: 11. The germline CDR1 and CDR2 sequences are KGHSH and LQKENI. The CDR3: CASSPASQGEGSPLHF. CDR3 nucleotides: TGTGCCAGCTCACCAGCATCGCAGGGGGAAGGATCACCCCTCCACTTT.

This rearrangement joins TRBV29-1 to TRBJ2-3, with a weak D call TRBD2 (6 bases). Germline assignment: CDR1 SQVTM and CDR2 ANQGSEA. The V and J ends lost 4 bases and 2 bases respectively, with 10 bases between them. The CDR3 has 13 amino acids. DNA for the CDR3: TGCAGCGTTGGGGGAGGTAACACAGATACGCAGTATTTT. This codes for CSVGGGNTDTQYF.

This clone was recorded only once. CDR3 coding DNA: TGTGCCAGCAGCCGAACCTCAGGGGTCGAAGCTTTCTTT. Translating it yields CASSRTSGVEAFF. The chain recombines TRBV7-9 with TRBJ1-1, with a tentative D call TRBD1 (6 bases). The CDR3 has 13 residues. The V end lost 5 bases, the J end lost 8 bases, and 15 bases lay between the germline ends. CDR1 is SEHNR, CDR2 FQNEAQ, per germline (reference sequence).

This chain uses TRBV24-1 with TRBJ2-3; no definite D call. Trimming shortened V by 3 bases and J by 4 bases, and 10 bases separated the two germline ends. CDR1 is KGHDR and CDR2 is SFDVKD in the germline V gene. This CDR3 spans 14 amino acids. The CDR3 spells CATSDPLVPDTQYF. In DNA form, the CDR3 reads TGTGCCACCAGTGATCCTCTAGTTCCAGATACGCAGTATTTT.

The CDR3 is CASSLSRTGAETFTGGNTIYF. The CDR3 DNA is TGTGCCAGCAGTTTATCACGTACAGGGGCCGAAACCTTCACGGGAGGAAACACCATATATTTT. The chain couples TRBV27 to TRBJ1-3, with 7 bases identical to TRBD1. Germline V gene data show CDR1 as MNHEY and CDR2 as SMNVEV (reference sequence). The CDR3 consists of 21 residues. J was trimmed by 4 bases and V by 0 bases; bases with no gene match: 21.

The rearrangement links TRBV18 to TRBJ2-3; no definite D call. The CDR3 is 14 amino acids. V gave up 6 bases and J gave up 2 bases, with 12 bases separating them. Per germline, CDR1 KGHSH and CDR2 LQKENI. The CDR3 nucleotides read TGTGCCAGCTCGGGCAGGCAAGACACAGATACGCAGTATTTT. Protein sequence: CASSGRQDTDTQYF.

The V and J genes are TRBV7-2 and TRBJ2-5; a possible D gene is TRBD2 (6 bases). CDR1 and CDR2 (germline): SGHTA, FQGNSA. This CDR3 is 16 amino acids long. Between the trimmed V and J ends, which lost 4 bases and 6 bases, there was a span of 21 bases. The CDR3 sequence: CASSSVVVGGTKTQYF. Written as DNA, the CDR3 is TGTGCCAGCAGCTCGGTGGTGGTGGGAGGTACGAAGACCCAGTACTTC.

This clone counts as medium-sized. The V and J genes are TRBV2 and TRBJ2-7, with 13 bases lining up with TRBD2. The CDR3 has 14 residues. V shed 4 bases, J shed 6 bases, and the junction held 3 bases outside the gene matches. Germline-derived CDR1 and CDR2 are SNHLY and FYNNEI. The CDR3 spells CASSGTSGRAEQYF. The CDR3 coding sequence is TGTGCCAGCAGTGGGACTAGCGGGAGAGCCGAGCAGTACTTC.

This clone was found a few times. The chain links TRBV2 to TRBJ2-7; 7 bases map to TRBD1. Germline V gives CDR1 SNHLY, CDR2 FYNNEI. V gave up 4 bases and J gave up 5 bases; unmatched junction bases: 8. The CDR3 loop spans 14 amino acids. The CDR3 spells CASSARGLLDEQYF. CDR3 bases: TGTGCCAGCAGTGCAAGGGGGCTTCTAGACGAGCAGTACTTC.

The chain has TRBV5-4 and TRBJ2-3; 7 bases map to TRBD2. The CDR3 runs to 14 residues. Germline CDR1 reads SGHNT; CDR2 reads YYREEE (reference sequence). The J segment lost 3 bases and the V segment lost 1 base, leaving 2 bases of the junction unmatched. The CDR3 DNA sequence: TGTGCCAGCAGCTTGATGGGGGGGACAGATACGCAGTATTTT. Amino acid sequence: CASSLMGGTDTQYF.

V and J are TRBV11-3 and TRBJ1-1, with a possible D match to TRBD1 (6 bases). The CDR3 runs to 13 residues. Germline V gene data show CDR1 as SGHNT and CDR2 as YENEEA. The V end was cut by 5 bases, the J end by 4 bases, with 11 bases between. The CDR3 DNA reads TGTGCCAGCAGCAACGACAGGTCCACTGAAGCTTTCTTT. This codes for CASSNDRSTEAFF. The full variable domain, rest sourced from reference TRBV11-3 and TRBJ1-1, is EAGVVQSPRYKIIEKKQPVAFWCNPISGHNTLYWYLQNLGQGPELLIRYENEEAVDDSQLPKDRFSAERLKGVDSTLKIQPAELGDSAVYLCASSNDRSTEAFFGQGTRLTVV.

V is TRBV29-1 and J is TRBJ1-5; D ambiguous. Germline V gene data show CDR1 as SQVTM and CDR2 as ANQGSEA. The CDR3 loop spans 13 amino acids. Between the trimmed V and J ends, which lost 4 bases and 1 base, there was a span of 8 bases. The CDR3 reads CSVGRPSNQPQHF. In nucleotides, the CDR3 is TGCAGCGTTGGCAGGCCCAGCAATCAGCCCCAGCATTTT.

The chain links TRBV4-2 to TRBJ1-3; D gene uncertain. V lost 0 bases, J lost 1 base, and 7 bases lay in between. The CDR3 is made up of 15 amino acids. In germline, CDR1 is LGHNA, CDR2 YNFKEQ. The CDR3 spells CASSQDLQSGNTIYF. Here the CDR3 DNA reads TGTGCCAGCAGCCAAGATCTTCAGTCTGGAAACACCATATATTTT.

This clone was seen a handful of times. Distinct nucleotide sequences in the sample also encode this CDR3. The rearrangement uses TRBV7-9 and TRBJ1-3; D is undetermined. This CDR3 is built from 14 residues. Germline V gene sequence: CDR1 SEHNR, CDR2 FQNEAQ (reference sequence). V lost 1 base, J lost 2 bases, and 6 bases lay in between. This CDR3 is CASSLGQPGNTIYF. CDR3 nucleotides: TGTGCCAGCAGCTTAGGGCAACCTGGAAACACCATATATTTT.

This clone has only a few counts. The rearrangement links TRBV14 to TRBJ2-5, with 11 bases aligning to TRBD2. Germline loops: CDR1 SGHDN, CDR2 FVKESK. V lost 0 bases to trimming and J lost 2 bases; unmatched junction nucleotides: 2. The CDR3 loop spans 16 amino acids. In DNA, the CDR3 is TGTGCCAGCAGCCAAGATTTAGCGGGGGGGCAAGAGACCCAGTACTTC. Translated: CASSQDLAGGQETQYF.

The CDR3 region is CASSSPGQVYYGYTF. CDR3 DNA: TGTGCCAGCAGTTCTCCGGGACAGGTTTACTATGGCTACACCTTC. V is TRBV28 and J is TRBJ1-2; 8 nucleotides match TRBD1. The CDR3 has 15 residues. CDR1 and CDR2 from the germline V gene are MDHEN and SYDVKM. The junction had 7 bases not matched to a gene; V was cut back by 4 bases and J by 3 bases.

V is TRBV6-1 and J is TRBJ2-7; D perhaps matches TRBD2 (7 bases). From germline, CDR1 is MNHNS and CDR2 SASEGT. This CDR3 region has 14 residues. The germline V and J ends were trimmed by 0 bases and 5 bases, with 11 bases remaining between them. CDR3: CASSEAWGGNEQYF. The DNA of the CDR3 is TGTGCCAGCAGTGAAGCGTGGGGGGGCAACGAGCAGTACTTC.

The genes are TRBV13 and TRBJ2-7; 10 positions match TRBD2. J lost 12 bases, V lost 9 bases, and 23 bases had no gene match. The CDR3 is 16 residues long. Germline loops: CDR1 PRHDT, CDR2 FYEKMQ (reference sequence). The CDR3 spells CASRRGGAGGLVWLYF. CDR3 in DNA: TGTGCCAGTAGGCGCGGGGGAGCGGGAGGGCTCGTGTGGCTGTACTTC.

The V call is TRBV19, the J call TRBJ1-6; a weak D match, TRBD1 (6 bases). The V gene's germline CDR1 is LNHDA and CDR2 SQIVND (reference sequence). Trimming cost V 6 bases and J 6 bases, with 15 bases left between them. The CDR3 spans 15 residues. CDR3 sequence reads: CASRITGRSNSPLHF. CDR3 nucleotide sequence: TGTGCCAGTAGAATTACAGGGAGAAGTAATTCACCCCTCCACTTT.